Detailed here is one T cell receptor beta chain. What it binds is not known. This PCR relied on a set of 60 Vbeta primers and 13 Jbeta primers. TCRdb's table, derived via immunoSEQ multiplex PCR, lists solely in-frame clones and lacks some. The sample contains over 85,000 clones, around 83% of which appear only once. CDR3 length equals 14 residues. Germline CDR1 reads MNHEY; CDR2 reads SMNVEV (reference sequence). The sample comes from a study of cytomegalovirus exposure and HLA in healthy donors. For the study at large: Earlier findings included 90 million to 120 million unique TCR beta sequences obtained from 150 million to 200 million T cells.

Regarding the study as a whole: The authors assumed roughly uniform sequencing depth across donors for presence/absence analyses. V- and J-gene trimming of TCR beta was linked (in a later analysis) to a missense DCLRE1C variant.

The TCR sequence derives from a woman aged 55-70 years in good health and CMV-seropositive. The chain joins TRBV27 to TRBJ2-5; a possible D gene is TRBD1 (5 bases). The DNA end is a closer match to TRBJ2-7, so the J assignment may be wrong. Sequencing was done on a sample of PBMCs. CDR3 sequence (DNA): TGTGCCAGCAGTTTGCAGGGTATGAACTACGAGCAGTACTTC. The encoded protein is CASSLQGMNYEQYF.